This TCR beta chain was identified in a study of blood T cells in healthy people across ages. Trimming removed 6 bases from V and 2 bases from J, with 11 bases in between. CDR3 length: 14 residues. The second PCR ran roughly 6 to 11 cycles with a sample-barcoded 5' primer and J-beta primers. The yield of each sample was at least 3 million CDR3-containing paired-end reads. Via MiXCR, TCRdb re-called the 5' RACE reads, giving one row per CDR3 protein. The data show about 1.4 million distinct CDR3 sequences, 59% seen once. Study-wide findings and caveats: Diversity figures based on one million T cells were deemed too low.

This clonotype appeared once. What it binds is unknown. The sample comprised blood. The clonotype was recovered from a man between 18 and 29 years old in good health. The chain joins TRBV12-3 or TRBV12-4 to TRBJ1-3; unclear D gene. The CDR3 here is CASRSHGTGNTIYF. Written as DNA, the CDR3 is TGTGCCAGCAGATCCCACGGAACTGGAAACACCATATATTTT.